This TCR beta chain was obtained from a study of T cells after somatic rescue of genetic block. Here immunoSEQ multiplex PCR was the method, and the copy in TCRdb shows in-frame clones only, minus some. The table records about 88,000 clones, approximately 90% of them present only once. Sequenced: peripheral blood mononuclear cells (PBMCs). This clonotype originated in a woman between 18 and 29 years old.

CDR3 nucleotides: TGCGCCAGCAGTCATCGGGCTGGGGCCAACGTCCTGACTTTC. Encoded protein: CASSHRAGANVLTF. The chain employs TRBV5-1 and TRBJ2-6, with D unresolved. Trimming shortened V by 5 bases and J by 2 bases, and 8 bases separated the two germline ends. CDR3 size: 14 residues. Germline V gene lookup returns CDR1 SGHRS and CDR2 YFSETQ.